The 21 T cell receptor beta chains reported below all come from one sample, sequenced in a study of blood T cell repertoires in COVID-19. Clones were sequenced by immunoSEQ multiplex PCR, and TCRdb holds only the in-frame ones, with some missing. Seen here are 200,000 to 250,000 clones, about 90% observed once, and the top ten hold about 15%. Material for sequencing was PBMCs or T cells enriched from blood (not recorded which). The receptors were sampled from a woman aged 50 to 60 with acute COVID-19.

The rearrangement uses TRBV18 and TRBJ1-1; tentatively, D is TRBD1 (5 bases). CDR3 length: 14 residues. Trimming took 4 bases from V and 3 from J, leaving 12 bases between them. The V gene's germline CDR1 is KGHSH and CDR2 LQKENI. CDR3 residues: CASSLGGSHTEAFF. CDR3 DNA sequence: TGTGCCAGCTCACTGGGGGGGTCTCACACTGAAGCTTTCTTT.

This clone appeared once. The chain is built from TRBV7-3 and TRBJ2-3, with TRBD1 as a possible D gene (6 bases). V was trimmed by 3 bases and J by 3 bases, leaving 16 bases between them. CDR1 is SGHTA and CDR2 is FQGTGA in the germline V gene. The CDR3 is 16 amino acids. CDR3 nucleotides: TGTGCCAGCAGCTTTTCAGGGGTTGGTTTAACAGATACGCAGTATTTT. Its translation: CASSFSGVGLTDTQYF.

This sequence joins TRBV18 and TRBJ2-3, with 11 bases aligning to TRBD2. CDR1 is KGHSH and CDR2 is LQKENI in the germline V gene. With 0 bases clipped from V and 8 bases from J, the junction kept 7 bases outside the gene matches. This CDR3 is 16 amino acids long. The CDR3 DNA follows: TGTGCCAGCTCACCACCGTCTAGCGGGAGGATAGGTACGCAGTATTTT. Translated: CASSPPSSGRIGTQYF. Based on the CDR3 plus reference TRBV18 and TRBJ2-3, the full variable domain is NAGVMQNPRHLVRRRGQEARLRCSPMKGHSHVYWYRQLPEEGLKFMVYLQKENIIDESGMPKERFSAEFPKEGPSILRIQQVVRGDSAAYFCASSPPSSGRIGTQYFGPGTRLTVL.

The V and J genes are TRBV12-3 or TRBV12-4 and TRBJ2-7; TRBD1 agrees at 7 bases. The ends lost 10 bases at V and 3 bases at J; junction bases unmatched: 6. The CDR3 has 12 amino acids. CDR3 coding DNA: TGTGCCACCTCGACAGGGAGCTACGAGCAGTACTTC. Protein product: CATSTGSYEQYF.

This sequence joins TRBV2 and TRBJ1-1; a weak D match, TRBD1 (5 bases). Germline CDR1 and CDR2: SNHLY and FYNNEI. Trimming cost V 6 bases and J 1 base, with 12 bases left between them. This CDR3 is built from 14 residues. CDR3 amino acids: CASRAGLTNTEAFF. CDR3 coding DNA: TGTGCCAGCAGGGCGGGACTGACGAACACTGAAGCTTTCTTT.

The chain has TRBV19 and TRBJ2-1; 7 bases agree with TRBD2. Germline values: CDR1 LNHDA, CDR2 SQIVND (reference sequence). The ends lost 5 bases at V and 5 bases at J; junction bases unmatched: 3. The CDR3 is 13 residues long. CDR3 DNA: TGTGCCAGTAGTTCGGGAGGCAACAATGAGCAGTTCTTC. Protein product: CASSSGGNNEQFF. Together with reference TRBV19 and TRBJ2-1, the CDR3 gives the full variable domain: DGGITQSPKYLFRKEGQNVTLSCEQNLNHDAMYWYRQDPGQGLRLIYYSQIVNDFQKGDIAEGYSVSREKKESFPLTVTSAQKNPTAFYLCASSSGGNNEQFFGPGTRLTVL.

The chain is built from TRBV5-8 and TRBJ1-5, with a weak D call TRBD1 (5 bases). Trimming took 7 bases from V and 6 from J, leaving 17 bases between them. The CDR3 is 14 residues long. From germline, CDR1 is SGHTS and CDR2 YDEGEE. Here the CDR3 DNA reads TGTGCCAGCGGCTATATCAGGGTTGGTCAGCCCCAGCATTTT. It encodes CASGYIRVGQPQHF.

The chain recombines TRBV19 with TRBJ1-6; 9 positions match TRBD1. Trimming at V came to 5 bases and at J to 10 bases, leaving 9 bases not matched to a gene. The CDR3 length is 15 residues. The germline CDR1 and CDR2 sequences are LNHDA and SQIVND (reference sequence). CDR3 in DNA: TGTGCCAGTAGTTCAAGGGACAGGGTCCGGTCACCCCTCCACTTT. Protein product: CASSSRDRVRSPLHF.

The gene calls are TRBV4-3 and TRBJ1-2; D is unclear. The CDR3 is made up of 12 amino acids. V was clipped by 5 bases and J by 2 bases, with 6 bases between them. Germline V gene data show CDR1 as LGHNA and CDR2 as YSLEER. The chain's CDR3 is CASSGSNYGYTF. Written as DNA, the CDR3 is TGCGCCAGCAGCGGCTCCAACTATGGCTACACCTTC.

The rearrangement links TRBV27 to TRBJ2-7, with D possibly being TRBD2 (5 bases). Germline values: CDR1 MNHEY, CDR2 SMNVEV (reference sequence). This CDR3 has 15 residues. Trimming pared 3 bases from V and 4 bases from J, leaving 16 bases between. The CDR3 here is CASSFRSRGNYEQYF. CDR3 sequence (DNA): TGTGCCAGCAGTTTCCGATCTAGAGGGAATTACGAGCAGTACTTC.

The chain links TRBV27 to TRBJ2-7, with a tentative D call TRBD1 (6 bases). Germline V CDR1 and CDR2: MNHEY, SMNVEV (reference sequence). The CDR3 sequence is 15 residues long. Trimming removed 3 bases at V and 2 bases at J, with 14 bases between. CDR3 in amino acids: CASSLTGINPYEQYF. Written as DNA, the CDR3 is TGTGCCAGCAGTTTGACAGGAATTAATCCCTACGAGCAGTACTTC.

This sequence joins TRBV29-1 and TRBJ2-3; weak D call: TRBD2 (5 bases). The ends were cut back, 7 bases at V and 6 bases at J, with 17 bases in the middle. Germline CDR1 and CDR2: SQVTM and ANQGSEA. The CDR3 is 13 amino acids. CDR3 sequence reads: CSAGERPWDTQYF. The CDR3 region has the DNA TGCAGCGCCGGGGAGCGGCCATGGGATACGCAGTATTTT.

The chain links TRBV28 to TRBJ1-5; D perhaps matches TRBD1 (5 bases). The CDR3 runs 12 residues. Germline lookup yields CDR1 MDHEN and CDR2 SYDVKM. Trimming stripped 8 bases from V and 6 bases from J, with 11 bases between. CDR3 in DNA: TGTGCCAGCTTGGAGGGGTTTCAGCCCCAGCATTTT. Translated: CASLEGFQPQHF.

The V gene is TRBV28, the J gene TRBJ2-7; 10 bases align to TRBD1. Trimming at V came to 5 bases and at J to 4 bases, leaving 8 bases not matched to a gene. The CDR3 has 15 residues. CDR1 is MDHEN, CDR2 SYDVKM, per germline. CDR3 in DNA: TGTGCCAGCAGTCCGGGACAGGGGTTCATATACGAGCAGTACTTC. Translation: CASSPGQGFIYEQYF.

The rearrangement uses TRBV19 and TRBJ2-7; 9 nucleotides agree with TRBD1. Germline V gene lookup returns CDR1 LNHDA and CDR2 SQIVND (reference sequence). Trimming removed 4 bases from V and 1 base from J; junction bases left unmatched: 5. The CDR3 spans 15 residues. The CDR3 DNA reads TGTGCCAGTAGTACACTACAGGGGGCATCCTACGAGCAGTACTTC. It is translated as CASSTLQGASYEQYF. The whole variable domain, remainder taken from reference TRBV19 and TRBJ2-7, is DGGITQSPKYLFRKEGQNVTLSCEQNLNHDAMYWYRQDPGQGLRLIYYSQIVNDFQKGDIAEGYSVSREKKESFPLTVTSAQKNPTAFYLCASSTLQGASYEQYFGPGTRLTVT.

This clone was recorded only once. The chain is built from TRBV7-8 and TRBJ2-1; D possibly corresponds to TRBD1 (6 bases). This CDR3 spans 12 amino acids. The V gene's germline CDR1 is SGHVS and CDR2 FQNEAQ. V lost 5 bases, J lost 8 bases, and 10 bases lay in between. In DNA, the CDR3 is TGTGCCAGCAGCCAAACAGGGCATGAGCAGTTCTTC. Translated: CASSQTGHEQFF.

The chain is built from TRBV5-1 and TRBJ2-2; 7 bases map to TRBD2. The germline V gene has CDR1 SGHRS and CDR2 YFSETQ. V lost 2 bases, J lost 5 bases, and 6 bases stayed unmatched. The length of the CDR3 is 15 residues. CDR3 sequence (DNA): TGCGCCAGCAGCTTACTAGCGAGGAGAACCGGGGAGCTGTTTTTT. It yields the protein CASSLLARRTGELFF.

V gene TRBV28 combines with J gene TRBJ2-1; TRBD1 is a possible D gene (6 bases). The germline gives CDR1 MDHEN, CDR2 SYDVKM. The CDR3 is 16 residues long. Between the trimmed V and J ends, which lost 11 bases and 4 bases, there was a span of 24 bases. The CDR3 coding sequence is TGTGCCGTCGTAAGGACTCAGGGGCAAGAATACAATGAGCAGTTCTTC. Amino acid sequence: CAVVRTQGQEYNEQFF.

The genes are TRBV12-3 or TRBV12-4 and TRBJ2-3; 15 nucleotides align to TRBD2. V was clipped by 10 bases and J by 6 bases; unmatched bases: 2. CDR3 length: 13 amino acids. The CDR3 DNA reads as TGTGCCACCGGGACTAGCGGGAGGGATACGCAGTATTTT. Translation: CATGTSGRDTQYF.

This clone was seen only a few times. The rearrangement joins TRBV9 to TRBJ2-5; 8 bases align to TRBD2. The CDR3 consists of 16 residues. V dropped 0 bases and J dropped 5; count of bases not matched to a gene: 9. Per the germline V gene, CDR1 is SGDLS and CDR2 is YYNGEE. The chain's CDR3 is CASSVALAGAFETQYF. Here the CDR3 DNA reads TGTGCCAGCAGCGTAGCTCTAGCGGGTGCCTTCGAGACCCAGTACTTC.

The chain links TRBV7-3 to TRBJ2-1; 7 bases are a match to TRBD1. The V gene's germline CDR1 is SGHTA and CDR2 FQGTGA. The CDR3 spans 13 residues. The J segment lost 7 bases and the V segment lost 8 bases, leaving 8 bases of the junction unmatched. The CDR3 here is CASGRQGGNEQFF. The CDR3 bases are TGTGCCAGCGGAAGACAGGGTGGTAATGAGCAGTTCTTC.